Below, 27 T cell receptor beta chains from the same sample are listed, as sequenced in a study of T cells in Graves' hyperthyroidism and ophthalmopathy. The TCR beta CDR3 regions underwent amplification using RNA transcripts as the source. RT-PCR in the first round (using the HTBI primer set) targeted the TCR CDR3. TCRdb re-called the multiplex PCR reads through MiXCR, storing one row per CDR3 protein. The sample yields 450,000 to 700,000 distinct CDR3 sequences, 40% to 55% seen once. The sample taken for sequencing was peripheral blood or thyroid tissue (not recorded which). Receptor source: a woman aged 18-35 years with Graves' hyperthyroidism.

J is TRBJ2-3 and V is TRBV12-5; 7 bases map to TRBD2. The trim removed 1 base at V and 3 bases at J, leaving 1 base unmatched. This CDR3 region has 14 residues. CDR1 and CDR2 from the germline V gene are LGHNT and FRNRAP. As DNA, the CDR3 is TGTGCTAGTGGTTTGGGAGCGGGAACAGATACGCAGTATTTT. As protein: CASGLGAGTDTQYF. The entire variable domain, with the rest obtained from reference TRBV12-5 and TRBJ2-3, is as follows: DARVTQTPRHKVTEMGQEVTMRCQPILGHNTVFWYRQTMMQGLELLAYFRNRAPLDDSGMPKDRFSAEMPDATLATLKIQPSEPRDSAVYFCASGLGAGTDTQYFGPGTRLTVL.

This clonotype was detected many times. The chain uses TRBV2 and TRBJ2-7, with TRBD1 as a possible D gene (5 bases). This CDR3 spans 13 amino acids. Trimming removed 10 bases from V and 2 bases from J, with 15 bases in between. The germline CDR1 and CDR2 sequences are SNHLY and FYNNEI. CDR3 sequence reads: CATSPDRAYEQYF. Here the CDR3 DNA reads TGTGCCACCTCTCCCGACAGAGCCTACGAGCAGTACTTC. Using reference TRBV2 and TRBJ2-7 for the parts outside the CDR3, the full variable domain is EPEVTQTPSHQVTQMGQEVILRCVPISNHLYFYWYRQILGQKVEFLVSFYNNEISEKSEIFDDQFSVERPDGSNFTLKIRSTKLEDSAMYFCATSPDRAYEQYFGPGTRLTVT.

This clonotype was picked up many times. This rearrangement joins TRBV13 to TRBJ2-2; TRBD2 matches at 7 bases. Germline V lookup: CDR1 PRHDT, CDR2 FYEKMQ (reference sequence). With 3 bases clipped from V and 0 bases from J, the junction kept 1 base outside the gene matches. This CDR3 contains 15 residues. CDR3 amino acids: CASSFGLANTGELFF. The CDR3 bases are TGTGCCAGCAGCTTCGGACTAGCGAACACCGGGGAGCTGTTTTTT.

The sample holds a few counts of this clonotype. The rearrangement joins TRBV29-1 to TRBJ1-2, with 10 bases fitting TRBD1. The CDR3 runs to 11 residues. V lost 3 bases and J lost 8; bases outside the gene matches: 0. The germline CDR1 and CDR2 sequences are SQVTM and ANQGSEA. The CDR3 region has the DNA TGCAGCGTTGAGACAGGGGGCGGCTACACCTTC. This translates into CSVETGGGYTF.

This clonotype was seen at least ten times. The chain links TRBV12-3 or TRBV12-4 to TRBJ2-2, with D possibly TRBD2 on 5 matching bases. Trimming removed 4 bases at V and 4 bases at J, with 10 bases between. CDR3 length: 14 amino acids. The chain's CDR3 is CASSSRRGTGELFF. The DNA for the CDR3 is TGTGCCAGCAGTTCCCGTCGGGGCACCGGGGAGCTGTTTTTT.

The table lists this clonotype with a count of one. The chain links TRBV15 to TRBJ1-6, with 7 bases lining up with TRBD1. Germline CDR1 is LNHNV and CDR2 is YYDKDF (reference sequence). Trimming at V came to 1 base and at J to 8 bases, leaving 5 bases not matched to a gene. The CDR3 totals 15 residues. The CDR3 nucleotides are TGTGCCACCAGCAGAGGACAGGGAGGGGATTCACCCCTCCACTTT. It encodes CATSRGQGGDSPLHF.

This clonotype was observed many times. This chain uses TRBV12-3 or TRBV12-4 with TRBJ1-5, with unresolved D. Trimming stripped 3 bases from V and 9 bases from J, with 15 bases between. The CDR3 extends over 14 amino acids. The CDR3 DNA sequence: TGTGCCAGCAGTTTTCGAGCCGACGGATGGCCCCAGCATTTT. Its protein is CASSFRADGWPQHF.

In its sample, this clonotype was seen a few times. The chain's CDR3 is CAISEGGQTALWVYTF. The CDR3 DNA reads TGTGCCATCAGTGAAGGAGGACAGACCGCCCTATGGGTCTACACCTTC. The rearrangement uses TRBV10-3 and TRBJ1-2, with D possibly matching TRBD1 (6 bases). V lost 3 bases, J lost 10 bases, and 24 bases lay in between. Germline CDR1 is ENHRY and CDR2 is SYGVKD. The CDR3 covers 16 residues.

CDR3 loop: CSSQEREGPETQYF. For the CDR3, the DNA is TGCAGCAGCCAAGAGCGGGAGGGCCCAGAGACCCAGTACTTC. The chain is built from TRBV29-1 and TRBJ2-5, with 10 bases identical to TRBD2. CDR3 length equals 14 residues. Looked up from germline, CDR1 is SQVTM and CDR2 is ANQGSEA. V was clipped by 8 bases and J by 4 bases; unmatched bases: 10.

The rearrangement links TRBV12-3 or TRBV12-4 to TRBJ1-2; 8 nucleotides line up with TRBD1. Trimming at V came to 6 bases and at J to 8 bases, leaving 14 bases not matched to a gene. CDR3 length: 15 residues. The CDR3 sequence: CASSGSDRATQGYTF. For the CDR3, the DNA is TGTGCCAGCAGCGGCTCGGACAGGGCGACTCAGGGCTACACCTTC.

This clonotype was seen ten or more times. The chain recombines TRBV2 with TRBJ1-1; a possible D gene is TRBD1 (5 bases). Trimming cost V 0 bases and J 3 bases, with 14 bases left between them. Germline values: CDR1 SNHLY, CDR2 FYNNEI. The CDR3 runs 16 residues. The chain's CDR3 is CASSEAVNRQYTEAFF. The CDR3 coding sequence is TGTGCCAGCAGTGAAGCGGTCAACAGGCAGTACACTGAAGCTTTCTTT.

The rearrangement links TRBV10-3 to TRBJ2-7, with D possibly being TRBD1 (10 bases). V was shortened by 8 bases and J by 2 bases, with 19 bases between the two germline ends. CDR3 size: 15 residues. Germline V gives CDR1 ENHRY, CDR2 SYGVKD. CDR3 sequence (DNA): TGTGCCATCGCTAGCGGGACAGGGGCTGCCTACGAGCAGTACTTC. This codes for CAIASGTGAAYEQYF.

This clonotype was counted many times. The V gene is TRBV12-3 or TRBV12-4, the J gene TRBJ1-2, with D unresolved. The length of the CDR3 is 14 residues. Trimming cost V 2 bases and J 5 bases, with 12 bases left between them. The CDR3 nucleotides read TGTGCCAGCAGTTTATCAGGACGCACTTATGGCTACACCTTC. This codes for CASSLSGRTYGYTF.

As to this clonotype: The junction shows a germline mismatch at one end, possibly a read error. This chain uses TRBV7-7 with TRBJ2-7; D is unresolved. Germline V gene data show CDR1 as SSHAT and CDR2 as FNYEAQ (reference sequence). This CDR3 spans 14 amino acids. The CDR3, as DNA: TGTGCTAGCAGCTTACGGCCCCCTCGGAATGAGCAGTACTTC. It is translated as CASSLRPPRNEQYF.

The table lists this clonotype with many counts. CDR3 residues: CASSAKTGGAETQYF. The DNA for the CDR3 is TGTGCCAGCAGTGCAAAGACAGGGGGCGCAGAGACCCAGTACTTC. This chain joins TRBV6-4 and TRBJ2-5, with 10 bases fitting TRBD1. Germline V gene data show CDR1 as MRHNA and CDR2 as SNTAGT. This CDR3 has 15 residues. The V and J ends lost 4 bases and 4 bases, in that order; junction bases with no gene match: 6.

This clonotype is a singleton in its sample. This rearrangement joins TRBV10-3 to TRBJ1-2; 10 bases align to TRBD1. Per the germline V gene, CDR1 is ENHRY and CDR2 is SYGVKD. This CDR3 spans 13 amino acids. Trimming at V came to 6 bases and at J to 7 bases, leaving 5 bases not matched to a gene. CDR3 coding DNA: TGTGCCATCAGAACCGGGACAGGGGCTGGCTACACCTTC. This codes for CAIRTGTGAGYTF.

Turning to this clonotype: A much larger clonotype is one base distant, so this may be a read error. The V gene is TRBV6-5, the J gene TRBJ2-2; 8 bases line up with TRBD1. In germline, CDR1 is MNHEY, CDR2 SVGAGI. This CDR3 region has 17 residues. In DNA form, the CDR3 reads TGTGCCAGCAGTTTGGCCAGGGGGCTGTATGACACCGCGGAGCTGTTTTTT. Its translation: CASSLARGLYDTAELFF.

The J gene is TRBJ2-6, the V gene TRBV7-3; 9 nucleotides line up with TRBD2. This CDR3 spans 16 amino acids. CDR1 is SGHTA, CDR2 FQGTGA, per germline. The junction had 6 bases not matched to a gene; V was cut back by 5 bases and J by 4 bases. CDR3 bases: TGTGCCAGCAGCCAGGCTCTAGCGGGAGGGGCCAACGTCCTGACTTTC. This encodes CASSQALAGGANVLTF.

Of note for this clonotype: The conserved phenylalanine or tryptophan normally closing the CDR3 is absent here, so this likely arose from a read error. Because the CDR3's place on the DNA is in doubt, the DNA is left out and the CDR3 is given as listed by TCRdb. The genes are TRBV7-2 and TRBJ1-6. The germline V gene has CDR1 SGHTA and CDR2 FQGNSA. The CDR3 region is 9 residues in length, termini included. The CDR3 loop is CASSLVAGS.

The chain carries TRBV25-1 and TRBJ2-7; TRBD2 agrees at 7 bases. Germline values: CDR1 MGHDK, CDR2 SYGVNS. J was trimmed by 1 base and V by 11 bases; bases with no gene match: 17. This CDR3 has 16 residues. The CDR3 sequence is CALGAGDGLASYEQYF. CDR3 bases: TGTGCCCTTGGGGCGGGAGACGGGTTAGCTTCCTACGAGCAGTACTTC.

This clonotype was counted a few times. The chain is built from TRBV19 and TRBJ2-2; 10 nucleotides line up with TRBD1. Germline-derived CDR1 and CDR2 are LNHDA and SQIVND (reference sequence). V was clipped by 6 bases and J by 5 bases; unmatched bases: 6. The CDR3 is made up of 15 amino acids. The chain's CDR3 is CASRTGTGETGELFF. The CDR3 nucleotides are TGTGCCAGTAGGACCGGGACAGGGGAGACCGGGGAGCTGTTTTTT.

The chain uses TRBV12-3 or TRBV12-4 and TRBJ2-6, with TRBD2 as a possible D gene (6 bases). Trimming removed 6 bases at V and 0 bases at J, with 18 bases between. CDR3 length equals 18 residues. The CDR3: CASSPTSRRGSGANVLTF. The CDR3 DNA reads as TGTGCCAGCAGCCCCACCTCTAGGAGGGGCTCTGGGGCCAACGTCCTGACTTTC.

This clonotype was seen at least ten times. The gene calls are TRBV5-8 and TRBJ2-2, with D possibly being TRBD1 (6 bases). Germline assignment: CDR1 SGHTS and CDR2 YDEGEE. The CDR3 is 14 amino acids. Trimming took off 4 bases at V and 2 bases at J, with 9 bases between the two ends. CDR3 in DNA: TGTGCCAGCAGCGGGGGACATAACACCGGGGAGCTGTTTTTT. This gives the protein CASSGGHNTGELFF.

This clonotype appeared many times. The chain employs TRBV6-6 and TRBJ2-6; D not resolved. CDR3 length equals 16 residues. The germline CDR1 and CDR2 sequences are MNHNY and SVGAGI (reference sequence). The V and J ends lost 0 bases and 0 bases respectively, with 6 bases between them. The CDR3 protein is CASSYSWHSGANVLTF. Written as DNA, the CDR3 is TGTGCCAGCAGTTACTCATGGCACTCTGGGGCCAACGTCCTGACTTTC.

The chain recombines TRBV14 with TRBJ1-6, with TRBD1 matching over 9 bases. In germline, CDR1 is SGHDN, CDR2 FVKESK. This CDR3 is 16 amino acids long. The V gene end was trimmed by 2 bases and the J gene end by 7 bases; junction bases not matched to a gene: 6. The CDR3 protein is CASSQRTGVRNSPLHF. In DNA form, the CDR3 reads TGTGCCAGCAGCCAAAGGACAGGGGTTCGCAATTCACCCCTCCACTTT. Using reference TRBV14 and TRBJ1-6 for the parts outside the CDR3, the full variable domain is EAGVTQFPSHSVIEKGQTVTLRCDPISGHDNLYWYRRVMGKEIKFLLHFVKESKQDESGMPNNRFLAERTGGTYSTLKVQPAELEDSGVYFCASSQRTGVRNSPLHFGNGTRLTVT.

This rearrangement joins TRBV7-2 to TRBJ2-7; the D is unclear. CDR1 is SGHTA and CDR2 is FQGNSA in the germline V gene. V lost 5 bases and J lost 6, with 14 bases in between. This CDR3 has 13 residues. DNA for the CDR3: TGTGCCAGCAGCCCCACCGAGCGTGGCGAGCAGTACTTC. Translating it yields CASSPTERGEQYF. Drawing the rest from reference TRBV7-2 and TRBJ2-7, the complete variable domain is GAGVSQSPSNKVTEKGKDVELRCDPISGHTALYWYRQSLGQGLEFLIYFQGNSAPDKSGLPSDRFSAERTGGSVSTLTIQRTQQEDSAVYLCASSPTERGEQYFGPGTRLTVT.

This clonotype was detected many times. The chain recombines TRBV24-1 with TRBJ1-2; D ambiguous. Trimming pared 3 bases from V and 4 bases from J, leaving 5 bases between. Germline values: CDR1 KGHDR, CDR2 SFDVKD. The CDR3 extends over 12 amino acids. The CDR3, as DNA: TGTGCCACCAGTGATCTGGCCTATGGCTACACCTTC. Translated: CATSDLAYGYTF.